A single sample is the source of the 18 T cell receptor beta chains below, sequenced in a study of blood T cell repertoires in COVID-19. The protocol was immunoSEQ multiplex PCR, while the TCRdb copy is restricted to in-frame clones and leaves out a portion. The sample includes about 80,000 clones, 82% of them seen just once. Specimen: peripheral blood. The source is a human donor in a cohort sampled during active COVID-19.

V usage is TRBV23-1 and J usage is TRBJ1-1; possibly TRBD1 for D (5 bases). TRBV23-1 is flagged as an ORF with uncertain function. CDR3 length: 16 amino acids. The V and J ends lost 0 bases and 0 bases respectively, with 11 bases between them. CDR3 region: CASSQSTEVMNTEAFF. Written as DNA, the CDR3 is TGCGCCAGCAGTCAATCGACAGAAGTTATGAACACTGAAGCTTTCTTT.

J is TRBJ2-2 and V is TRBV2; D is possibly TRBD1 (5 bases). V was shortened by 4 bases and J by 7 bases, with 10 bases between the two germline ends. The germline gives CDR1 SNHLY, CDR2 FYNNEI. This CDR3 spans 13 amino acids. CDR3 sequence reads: CASSGRAVGELFF. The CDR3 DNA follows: TGTGCCAGCAGTGGCAGGGCGGTCGGGGAGCTGTTTTTT.

The CDR3 here is CASSLAWANYEQYF. CDR3 coding DNA: TGTGCCAGCAGTTTAGCATGGGCTAACTACGAGCAGTACTTC. The chain employs TRBV27 and TRBJ2-7; D remains unclear. V lost 2 bases to trimming and J lost 3 bases, with 11 bases between them. The CDR3 runs to 14 residues. Germline V CDR1 and CDR2: MNHEY, SMNVEV (reference sequence).

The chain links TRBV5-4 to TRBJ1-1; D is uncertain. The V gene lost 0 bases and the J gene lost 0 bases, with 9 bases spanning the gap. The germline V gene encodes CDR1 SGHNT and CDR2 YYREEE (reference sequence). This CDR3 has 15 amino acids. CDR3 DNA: TGTGCCAGCAGCTTGGCCCGTGCGGTGAACACTGAAGCTTTCTTT. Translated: CASSLARAVNTEAFF. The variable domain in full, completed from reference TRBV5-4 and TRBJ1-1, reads ETGVTQSPTHLIKTRGQQVTLRCSSQSGHNTVSWYQQALGQGPQFIFQYYREEENGRGNFPPRFSGLQFPNYSSELNVNALELDDSALYLCASSLARAVNTEAFFGQGTRLTVV.

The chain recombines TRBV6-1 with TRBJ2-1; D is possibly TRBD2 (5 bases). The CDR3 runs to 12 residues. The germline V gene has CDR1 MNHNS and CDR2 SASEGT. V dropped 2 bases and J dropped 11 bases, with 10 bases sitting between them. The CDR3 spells CASSEPGRQQFF. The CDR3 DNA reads TGTGCCAGCAGTGAACCGGGGAGACAGCAGTTCTTC.

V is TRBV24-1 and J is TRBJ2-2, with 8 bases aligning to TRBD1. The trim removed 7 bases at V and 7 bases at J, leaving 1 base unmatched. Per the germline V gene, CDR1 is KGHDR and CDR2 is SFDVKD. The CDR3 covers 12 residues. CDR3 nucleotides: TGTGCCACCAGGACAGGGGACGGGGAGCTGTTTTTT. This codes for CATRTGDGELFF.

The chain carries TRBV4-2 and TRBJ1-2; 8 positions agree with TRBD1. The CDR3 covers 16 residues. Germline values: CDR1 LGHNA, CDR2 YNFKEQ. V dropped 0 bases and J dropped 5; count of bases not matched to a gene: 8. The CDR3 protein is CASSQDTDRAIYGYTF. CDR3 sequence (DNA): TGTGCCAGCAGCCAAGATACGGACAGGGCAATATATGGCTACACCTTC.

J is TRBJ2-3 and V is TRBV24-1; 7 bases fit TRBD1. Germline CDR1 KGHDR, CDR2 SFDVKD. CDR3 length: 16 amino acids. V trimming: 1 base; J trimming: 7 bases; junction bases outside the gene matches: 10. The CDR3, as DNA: TGTGCCACCAGTGATTTAGGAGTCGGCAGGGGGTATACGCAGTATTTT. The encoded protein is CATSDLGVGRGYTQYF.

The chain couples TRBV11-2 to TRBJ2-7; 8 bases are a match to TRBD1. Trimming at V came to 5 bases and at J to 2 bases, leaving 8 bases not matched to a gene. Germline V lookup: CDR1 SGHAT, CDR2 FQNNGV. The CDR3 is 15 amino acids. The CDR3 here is CASSQPKTGAYEQYF. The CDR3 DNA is TGTGCCAGCAGCCAACCTAAGACAGGGGCCTACGAGCAGTACTTC.

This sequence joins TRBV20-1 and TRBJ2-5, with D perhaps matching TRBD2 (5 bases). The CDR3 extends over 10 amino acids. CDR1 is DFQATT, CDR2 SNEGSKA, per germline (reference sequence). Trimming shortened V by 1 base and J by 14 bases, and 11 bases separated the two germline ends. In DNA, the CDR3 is TGCAGTGCTAGAGGGAGGCCCGCCTACTTC. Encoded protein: CSARGRPAYF.

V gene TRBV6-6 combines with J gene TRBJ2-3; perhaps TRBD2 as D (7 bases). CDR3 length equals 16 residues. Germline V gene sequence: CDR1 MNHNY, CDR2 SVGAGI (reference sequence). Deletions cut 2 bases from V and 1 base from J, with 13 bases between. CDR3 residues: CASSYGGAPGTDTQYF. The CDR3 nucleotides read TGTGCCAGCAGTTACGGGGGGGCCCCAGGCACAGATACGCAGTATTTT.

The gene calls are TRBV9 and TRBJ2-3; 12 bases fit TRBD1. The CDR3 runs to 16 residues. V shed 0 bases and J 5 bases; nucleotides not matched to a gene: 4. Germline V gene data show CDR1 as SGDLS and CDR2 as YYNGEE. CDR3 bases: TGTGCCAGCAGCGTAGCGGGACAGGGGGCCAGAGATACGCAGTATTTT. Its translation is CASSVAGQGARDTQYF.

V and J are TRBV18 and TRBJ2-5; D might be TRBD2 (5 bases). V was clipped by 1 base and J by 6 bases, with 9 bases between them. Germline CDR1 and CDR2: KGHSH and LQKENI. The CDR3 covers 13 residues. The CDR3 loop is CASSPLAQKTQYF. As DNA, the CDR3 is TGTGCCAGCTCACCACTAGCGCAGAAGACCCAGTACTTC. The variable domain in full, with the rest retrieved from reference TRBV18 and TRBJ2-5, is NAGVMQNPRHLVRRRGQEARLRCSPMKGHSHVYWYRQLPEEGLKFMVYLQKENIIDESGMPKERFSAEFPKEGPSILRIQQVVRGDSAAYFCASSPLAQKTQYFGPGTRLLVL.

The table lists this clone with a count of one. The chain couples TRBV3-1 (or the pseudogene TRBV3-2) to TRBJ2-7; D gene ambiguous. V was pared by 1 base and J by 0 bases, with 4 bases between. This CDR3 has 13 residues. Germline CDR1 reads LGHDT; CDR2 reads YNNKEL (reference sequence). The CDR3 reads CASSQVFSYEQYF. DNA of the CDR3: TGTGCCAGCAGCCAAGTCTTCTCCTACGAGCAGTACTTC.

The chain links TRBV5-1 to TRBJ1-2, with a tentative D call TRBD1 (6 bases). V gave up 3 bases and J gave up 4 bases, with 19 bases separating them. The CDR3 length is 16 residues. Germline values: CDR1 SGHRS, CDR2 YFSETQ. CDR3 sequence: CASSSGQTLAPYGYTF. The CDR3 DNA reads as TGCGCCAGCAGCTCCGGACAGACCCTTGCCCCCTATGGCTACACCTTC.

CDR3 in amino acids: CASSLSGGTEAFF. In DNA, the CDR3 is TGTGCCAGCAGCTTATCGGGGGGCACTGAAGCTTTCTTT. The J gene is TRBJ1-1, the V gene TRBV11-2; weak D call: TRBD1 (5 bases). This CDR3 is built from 13 residues. The V gene lost 2 bases and the J gene lost 4 bases, with 8 bases spanning the gap. Germline V lookup: CDR1 SGHAT, CDR2 FQNNGV.

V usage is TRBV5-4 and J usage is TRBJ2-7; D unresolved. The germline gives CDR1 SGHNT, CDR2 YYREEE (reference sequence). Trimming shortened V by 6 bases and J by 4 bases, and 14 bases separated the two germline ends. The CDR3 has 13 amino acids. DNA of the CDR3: TGTGCCAGCAACCCGATCCGGTTGTACGAGCAGTACTTC. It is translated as CASNPIRLYEQYF.

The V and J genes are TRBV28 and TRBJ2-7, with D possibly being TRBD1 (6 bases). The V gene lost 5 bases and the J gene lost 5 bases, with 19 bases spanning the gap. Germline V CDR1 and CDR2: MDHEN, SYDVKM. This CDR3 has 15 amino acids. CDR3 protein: CASSPSRTANNEQYF. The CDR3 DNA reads TGTGCCAGCAGTCCCTCCCGGACAGCTAATAACGAGCAGTACTTC.